This T cell receptor (beta chain) derives from a study of blood T cell repertoires in COVID-19. Turning to the study itself: Samples representing acute and convalescent COVID-19 were sourced from the United States, Italy and Spain. Nucleic acid was either cDNA or gDNA, and it came from T cells, B-cell-depleted T cells, or PBMCs.

The CDR3 contains 15 residues. Trimming took 0 bases from V and 10 from J, leaving 13 bases between them. Germline-derived CDR1 and CDR2 are LGHNA and YSLEER. Original data processing: Counts of nucleated cells, estimated from reference gene primer amplification, were obtained. Method: immunoSEQ multiplex PCR; TCRdb's copy keeps in-frame clones and lacks some. That table furnishes V, J and clone size, whereas the DNA furnished D and trimming. The data show fewer than 65,000 clones, more than 80% seen once. V and J are TRBV4-3 and TRBJ1-6; a possible D gene is TRBD1 (6 bases). The source of this sequence is a woman older than 75 with acute or convalescent COVID-19. Sequencing used peripheral blood. CDR3 sequence reads: CASSQERGGRSPLHF. In nucleotides, the CDR3 is TGCGCCAGCAGCCAAGAACGCGGGGGCCGGTCACCCCTCCACTTT.